Presented here are 26 T cell receptor beta chains from one specimen sequenced in a study of T-cell reconstitution after alpha-beta-depleted transplantation in children. The TCRbeta library was prepared with unique molecular identifiers. TCRdb re-called the PCR reads through MiXCR, storing one row per CDR3 protein. The table includes about 610,000 distinct CDR3 sequences, about 10% detected once. The input for sequencing was PBMCs from the stem cell graft donor, taken from the stem cell graft. All receptors derive from a human donor who donated a stem cell graft to a child with acute myeloid leukemia.

This clonotype was seen only a few times. The genes are TRBV6-5 and TRBJ2-3, with TRBD1 as a possible D gene (7 bases). Germline V CDR1 and CDR2: MNHEY, SVGAGI. V lost 2 bases to trimming and J lost 0 bases, with 12 bases between them. CDR3 length: 16 residues. As DNA, the CDR3 is TGTGCCAGCAGTTACGGCAGGGGGGACAGCACAGATACGCAGTATTTT. Its protein is CASSYGRGDSTDTQYF.

CDR3 residues: CASSGQSLTEAFF. Here the CDR3 DNA reads TGTGCCAGCAGCGGTCAATCGCTCACTGAAGCTTTCTTT. J is TRBJ1-1 and V is TRBV7-9; D remains ambiguous. V shed 5 bases and J shed 4 bases, with 11 bases lying between them. The CDR3 is 13 residues long. Per germline, CDR1 SEHNR and CDR2 FQNEAQ (reference sequence).

This clonotype was observed a handful of times. The rearrangement links TRBV30 to TRBJ1-2, with D possibly matching TRBD1 (5 bases). This CDR3 contains 15 residues. The V end was cut by 4 bases, the J end by 0 bases, with 15 bases between. CDR1 is GTSNPN and CDR2 is SVGIG in the germline V gene (reference sequence). In DNA form, the CDR3 reads TGTGCCTGGAAAAAGGGAGACAGAACTAACTATGGCTACACCTTC. This translates into CAWKKGDRTNYGYTF. The full variable domain, in which reference TRBV30 and TRBJ1-2 provide the parts outside the CDR3, is SQTIHQWPATLVQPVGSPLSLECTVEGTSNPNLYWYRQAAGRGLQLLFYSVGIGQISSEVPQNLSASRPQDRQFILSSKKLLLSDSGFYLCAWKKGDRTNYGYTFGSGTRLTVV.

This clonotype was counted ten times or more. In DNA form, the CDR3 reads TGTGCCAGCAGCGTAGGTAGGGGTAGTGGCGGACACAATGAGCAGTTCTTC. The encoded protein is CASSVGRGSGGHNEQFF. The rearrangement uses TRBV9 and TRBJ2-1, with D possibly being TRBD1 (5 bases). The ends were cut back, 0 bases at V and 5 bases at J, with 18 bases in the middle. The CDR3 runs to 17 residues. CDR1 SGDLS and CDR2 YYNGEE come from the germline V gene.

This clonotype was found a few times. This chain links TRBV27 with TRBJ1-1; 8 bases fit TRBD1. Germline CDR1 reads MNHEY; CDR2 reads SMNVEV (reference sequence). The CDR3 consists of 13 residues. Trimming took 6 bases from V and 7 from J; bases not matched to a gene: 7. CDR3: CASSRGTGVEAFF. The CDR3 nucleotides read TGTGCCAGCAGCAGGGGGACAGGAGTTGAAGCTTTCTTT.

This clonotype was observed at least ten times. The chain recombines TRBV5-1 with TRBJ2-5, with 8 bases identical to TRBD1. V was pared by 3 bases and J by 1 base, with 5 bases of the junction left unmatched. Germline loops: CDR1 SGHRS, CDR2 YFSETQ. This CDR3 is built from 15 residues. DNA of the CDR3: TGCGCCAGCAGCTCCGGACAGGGCACCCAAGAGACCCAGTACTTC. It translates to CASSSGQGTQETQYF.

The chain uses TRBV27 and TRBJ1-6, with D hard to call. The CDR3 sequence is 17 residues long. Germline V gene data show CDR1 as MNHEY and CDR2 as SMNVEV (reference sequence). Trimming shortened V by 3 bases and J by 8 bases, and 20 bases separated the two germline ends. The CDR3, as DNA: TGTGCCAGCAGTTTCCACCCGACGCGATCCCCCCATTCACCCCTCCACTTT. Translating gives CASSFHPTRSPHSPLHF.

This clonotype was seen a few times. This chain connects TRBV12-3 or TRBV12-4 to TRBJ2-4, with a weak D call TRBD2 (6 bases). The CDR3 covers 12 residues. V shed 7 bases and J shed 7 bases, with 11 bases lying between them. The CDR3 sequence is CASTTEGNIQYF. CDR3 bases: TGTGCCAGCACCACGGAGGGGAACATTCAGTACTTC.

The J gene is TRBJ2-5, the V gene TRBV7-9; 7 positions agree with TRBD1. Germline trimming cut 6 bases from V and 3 bases from J; bases unmatched to any gene: 10. CDR3 length: 15 amino acids. Per germline, CDR1 SEHNR and CDR2 FQNEAQ (reference sequence). The CDR3 coding sequence is TGTGCCAGCAGTCACCGACAGGGACCCAAAGAGACCCAGTACTTC. This encodes CASSHRQGPKETQYF.

This clonotype was recorded at least ten times. The chain links TRBV6-2 or TRBV6-3 to TRBJ2-7; D uncertain. Germline V gene sequence: CDR1 MNHEY, CDR2 SVGEGT. The length of the CDR3 is 13 residues. V was trimmed by 0 bases and J by 4 bases, leaving 7 bases between them. CDR3 DNA: TGTGCCAGCAGTTACTCGCAATCGTACGAGCAGTACTTC. It encodes CASSYSQSYEQYF.

This clonotype was recorded at least ten times. The rearrangement uses TRBV5-1 and TRBJ2-2; the D gene could be TRBD1 or TRBD2 (5 bases each). Germline values: CDR1 SGHRS, CDR2 YFSETQ. CDR3 length: 17 residues. V was trimmed by 4 bases and J by 1 base, leaving 17 bases between them. This chain's CDR3 is CASSPRAGTMNTGELFF. The CDR3 bases are TGCGCCAGCAGCCCGCGGGCCGGGACCATGAACACCGGGGAGCTGTTTTTT.

The CDR3 bases are TGTGCCAGCAGCTTACGGGGCTCAGGGACTGAAGCTTTCTTT. As protein: CASSLRGSGTEAFF. J is TRBJ1-1 and V is TRBV7-9; a weak D match, TRBD1 (5 bases). Trimming stripped 2 bases from V and 5 bases from J, with 12 bases between. CDR3 length: 14 residues. CDR1 SEHNR and CDR2 FQNEAQ come from the germline V gene (reference sequence).

This clonotype was counted a few times. The gene calls are TRBV10-3 and TRBJ2-7; D is undetermined. The CDR3 consists of 16 residues. Trimming took off 0 bases at V and 0 bases at J, with 12 bases between the two ends. Germline V gene data show CDR1 as ENHRY and CDR2 as SYGVKD. The CDR3 sequence: CAISESGLSSSYEQYF. The CDR3 region has the DNA TGTGCCATCAGTGAGTCTGGCCTTAGCTCCTCCTACGAGCAGTACTTC.

V gene TRBV5-5 combines with J gene TRBJ1-5, with unresolved D. Germline V gene data show CDR1 as SGHKS and CDR2 as YYEKEE (reference sequence). The ends were cut back, 0 bases at V and 0 bases at J, with 7 bases in the middle. The length of the CDR3 is 15 residues. The CDR3, as DNA: TGTGCCAGCAGCTTGGGCACCTTTAGCAATCAGCCCCAGCATTTT. Its protein is CASSLGTFSNQPQHF.

The chain recombines TRBV5-5 with TRBJ2-2; 7 nucleotides agree with TRBD2. Per the germline V gene, CDR1 is SGHKS and CDR2 is YYEKEE (reference sequence). The CDR3 contains 15 residues. V shed 2 bases and J 8 bases; nucleotides not matched to a gene: 9. The CDR3 region is CASSFGGRASGELFF. The CDR3 DNA follows: TGTGCCAGCAGCTTCGGAGGGAGGGCCTCGGGGGAGCTGTTTTTT.

This clonotype was picked up a small number of times. This chain connects TRBV20-1 to TRBJ2-1; D gene ambiguous. Germline assignment: CDR1 DFQATT and CDR2 SNEGSKA (reference sequence). This CDR3 comprises 18 residues. V was clipped by 4 bases and J by 5 bases, with 27 bases between them. The CDR3 DNA reads TGCAGTGCTATAAGCCATCCGATTAGGACGCTGCAAGACAATGAGCAGTTCTTC. Its protein product is CSAISHPIRTLQDNEQFF.

This clonotype was detected many times. The chain uses TRBV20-1 and TRBJ2-1; tentative D call: TRBD2 (6 bases). The CDR3 length is 13 residues. V shed 0 bases and J shed 7 bases, with 10 bases lying between them. Germline loops: CDR1 DFQATT, CDR2 SNEGSKA (reference sequence). In DNA, the CDR3 is TGCAGTGCTAGAGAAAGGCTAGCGAATGAGCAGTTCTTC. This translates into CSARERLANEQFF.

Here the CDR3 reads CASSPGTYIQYF. CDR3 DNA: TGTGCCAGCAGCCCGGGGACGTACATTCAGTACTTC. J is TRBJ2-4 and V is TRBV7-9; tentatively, D is TRBD1 or TRBD2 (5 bases each). The germline V gene has CDR1 SEHNR and CDR2 FQNEAQ (reference sequence). The CDR3 has 12 amino acids. V lost 5 bases and J 8 bases, leaving 10 bases between the germline ends.

This clonotype came up many times. At one boundary the junction diverges from the germline segment, which might be a read error. V is TRBV5-1 and J is TRBJ2-3; D remains ambiguous. The CDR3 runs 13 residues. Germline V gives CDR1 SGHRS, CDR2 YFSETQ. CDR3 residues: CASSLTSTDTQYF. CDR3 DNA sequence: TGTGCCAGCAGCCTCACCAGCACAGATACGCAGTATTTT.

This clonotype was recorded many times. The genes are TRBV7-2 and TRBJ2-3; 13 nucleotides agree with TRBD2. With 5 bases clipped from V and 0 bases from J, the junction kept 5 bases outside the gene matches. There are 17 residues in the CDR3. CDR1 and CDR2 (germline): SGHTA, FQGNSA. CDR3 nucleotide sequence: TGTGCCAGCAGCCCTCCGGGACTAGCGGGGAGCACAGATACGCAGTATTTT. Translated: CASSPPGLAGSTDTQYF.

This clonotype was counted only a few times. V and J are TRBV25-1 and TRBJ2-2; D is unclear. V lost 1 base to trimming and J lost 4 bases, with 13 bases between them. Germline V gene data show CDR1 as MGHDK and CDR2 as SYGVNS. The CDR3 is 16 residues long. CDR3 DNA: TGTGCCAGCAGTGAATCCGGCCTACCCAGCACCGGGGAGCTGTTTTTT. This gives the protein CASSESGLPSTGELFF.

This clonotype was recorded at least ten times. V is TRBV6-1 and J is TRBJ2-4, with D unclear. CDR3 length: 12 amino acids. Trimming took off 3 bases at V and 16 bases at J, with 16 bases between the two ends. The germline gives CDR1 MNHNS, CDR2 SASEGT. Here the CDR3 reads CASSDNTPIEYF. The CDR3 nucleotides are TGTGCCAGCAGTGACAACACACCAATCGAATACTTC.

This clonotype has just a few counts. The J gene is TRBJ1-6, the V gene TRBV14; 8 nucleotides agree with TRBD1. V was clipped by 5 bases and J by 8 bases; unmatched bases: 8. Germline V gene data show CDR1 as SGHDN and CDR2 as FVKESK. This CDR3 spans 15 amino acids. CDR3 bases: TGTGCCAGCAGCTACAGACAGGGGCAGGATTCACCCCTCCACTTT. Encoded protein: CASSYRQGQDSPLHF.

The chain has TRBV27 and TRBJ2-7, with 9 bases lining up with TRBD1. This CDR3 is built from 15 residues. CDR1 and CDR2 from the germline V gene are MNHEY and SMNVEV (reference sequence). V shed 8 bases and J 1 base; nucleotides not matched to a gene: 9. The CDR3 sequence: CASSEWTGDSYEQYF. CDR3 coding DNA: TGTGCCAGCTCCGAATGGACAGGGGATTCCTACGAGCAGTACTTC.

Ten or more counts support this clonotype. The chain has TRBV5-1 and TRBJ2-2; D may be TRBD2 (5 bases). CDR1 SGHRS and CDR2 YFSETQ come from the germline V gene. Trimming took off 4 bases at V and 3 bases at J, with 7 bases between the two ends. This CDR3 has 13 residues. The CDR3 loop is CASSQRDTGELFF. The CDR3 DNA is TGCGCCAGCAGCCAGAGGGACACCGGGGAGCTGTTTTTT. The full variable domain, with the rest looked up from reference TRBV5-1 and TRBJ2-2, is KAGVTQTPRYLIKTRGQQVTLSCSPISGHRSVSWYQQTPGQGLQFLFEYFSETQRNKGNFPGRFSGRQFSNSRSEMNVSTLELGDSALYLCASSQRDTGELFFGEGSRLTVL.

Only a few counts were recorded for this clonotype. The rearrangement uses TRBV2 and TRBJ2-3; no firm D call. Germline lookup yields CDR1 SNHLY and CDR2 FYNNEI. V lost 4 bases and J lost 2, with 10 bases in between. The CDR3 sequence is 14 residues long. CDR3 residues: CASSGLESTDTQYF. Written as DNA, the CDR3 is TGTGCCAGCAGTGGATTGGAGTCCACAGATACGCAGTATTTT.